This entry lists 22 T cell receptor beta chains sequenced from one sample in a study of blood T cell repertoires in COVID-19 (dated by TCRdb to 2019 to 2021). Library generation was performed with the immunoSEQ multiplex PCR assay. In TCRdb, the immuneACCESS table is reduced to in-frame sequences with V and J assigned. These tables do not hold every clone; where another copy was compared, an unresolved V gene accounts for under half, and the others remain unexplained. The sample table lists 200,000 to 250,000 clones, around 80% of them with a count of one. The ten largest make up less than 20% of the sample. Sequenced input: peripheral blood. The receptors shown here come from a woman over 75 with active or convalescent COVID-19.

A single count supports this clone. The gene calls are TRBV2 and TRBJ2-5; 8 bases agree with TRBD1. The V segment lost 4 bases and the J segment 4 bases; nucleotides outside the gene matches: 5. Germline V gives CDR1 SNHLY, CDR2 FYNNEI. The CDR3 covers 14 residues. The CDR3 coding sequence is TGTGCCAGCAGTGCCTGGACAGGGATAGAGACCCAGTACTTC. This encodes CASSAWTGIETQYF.

J is TRBJ2-3 and V is TRBV7-3; 15 nucleotides line up with TRBD2. Looked up from germline, CDR1 is SGHTA and CDR2 is FQGTGA. Trimming at V came to 4 bases and at J to 8 bases, leaving 7 bases not matched to a gene. The CDR3 runs 16 residues. Written as DNA, the CDR3 is TGTGCCAGCAGCTCGCGGACTAGCGGGGGGGCAGGTACGCAGTATTTT. Amino acid sequence: CASSSRTSGGAGTQYF. The full variable domain, rest sourced from reference TRBV7-3 and TRBJ2-3, is GAGVSQTPSNKVTEKGKYVELRCDPISGHTALYWYRQSLGQGPEFLIYFQGTGAADDSGLPNDRFFAVRPEGSVSTLKIQRTERGDSAVYLCASSSRTSGGAGTQYFGPGTRLTVL.

This chain uses TRBV3-1 (or the pseudogene TRBV3-2) with TRBJ2-5, with 10 nucleotides matching TRBD2. This CDR3 region has 16 residues. V was pared by 4 bases and J by 3 bases, with 8 bases of the junction left unmatched. Germline V gene data show CDR1 as LGHDT and CDR2 as YNNKEL (reference sequence). CDR3 bases: TGTGCCAGCAGCCGACGCCCTAGCGGGGGAGAAGAGACCCAGTACTTC. Translating it yields CASSRRPSGGEETQYF.

This clone turned up a few times. The rearrangement joins TRBV3-1 (or the pseudogene TRBV3-2) to TRBJ1-1; the match to TRBD1 covers 7 bases. CDR3 length equals 14 residues. Germline V gene data show CDR1 as LGHDT and CDR2 as YNNKEL (reference sequence). Unmatched junction bases numbered 8, after V lost 5 bases and J lost 5 bases. DNA for the CDR3: TGTGCCAGCAGCTCGCGAACAGGGGTTACTGAAGCTTTCTTT. It encodes CASSSRTGVTEAFF.

This clone appeared a single time. This chain joins TRBV19 and TRBJ2-7; D is unclear. Germline lookup yields CDR1 LNHDA and CDR2 SQIVND (reference sequence). The CDR3 is 14 amino acids. Between the trimmed V and J ends, which lost 6 bases and 2 bases, there was a span of 14 bases. The CDR3 coding sequence is TGTGCCAGTAGGCCCAGCGACCTACCCTACGAGCAGTACTTC. Its translation is CASRPSDLPYEQYF.

The genes are TRBV5-1 and TRBJ1-1; D is unclear. V was shortened by 1 base and J by 2 bases, with 9 bases between the two germline ends. Germline-derived CDR1 and CDR2 are SGHRS and YFSETQ. The CDR3 is 14 residues long. DNA for the CDR3: TGCGCCAGCAGCTTGCTGACAACAAACACTGAAGCTTTCTTT. Translated, it gives CASSLLTTNTEAFF.

This clone was detected only a few times. The chain combines TRBV9 with TRBJ2-1; possible D gene TRBD2, 5 bases. CDR3 size: 16 residues. Germline CDR1 reads SGDLS; CDR2 reads YYNGEE. Trimming pared 4 bases from V and 9 bases from J, leaving 23 bases between. The CDR3: CASSLSSGATSREQFF. DNA of the CDR3: TGTGCCAGCAGCCTCTCGAGCGGAGCCACATCTCGTGAGCAGTTCTTC.

The V call is TRBV10-3, the J call TRBJ2-5, with 10 bases identical to TRBD2. Losses at the gene ends were 10 bases for V and 3 bases for J; bases not matched to a gene: 5. This CDR3 spans 13 amino acids. Germline V gives CDR1 ENHRY, CDR2 SYGVKD. The CDR3 sequence is CATLAGVKETQYF. For the CDR3, the DNA is TGTGCCACGCTAGCGGGAGTCAAAGAGACCCAGTACTTC.

The chain has TRBV28 and TRBJ2-7; D may be TRBD2 (7 bases). Germline CDR1 MDHEN, CDR2 SYDVKM. The V end lost 7 bases, the J end lost 3 bases, and 16 bases lay between the germline ends. This CDR3 spans 14 amino acids. The CDR3 is CASTPRGASYEQYF. In DNA, the CDR3 is TGTGCCAGCACCCCCCGGGGGGCAAGCTACGAGCAGTACTTC.

The rearrangement uses TRBV6-1 and TRBJ1-3, with D perhaps matching TRBD1 (5 bases). The germline CDR1 and CDR2 sequences are MNHNS and SASEGT. The V and J ends lost 4 bases and 0 bases respectively, with 13 bases between them. This CDR3 contains 16 residues. In DNA, the CDR3 is TGTGCCAGCAGTGGTTCGACAGTTCCCTCTGGAAACACCATATATTTT. It yields the protein CASSGSTVPSGNTIYF.

The J gene is TRBJ1-1, the V gene TRBV19; D call uncertain. The germline V gene has CDR1 LNHDA and CDR2 SQIVND (reference sequence). The CDR3 has 15 amino acids. V lost 10 bases, J lost 2 bases, and 20 bases lay in between. CDR3 nucleotide sequence: TGTGCCACCAAACCCTCTCCGACGGGTAACACTGAAGCTTTCTTT. As protein: CATKPSPTGNTEAFF.

As regards this clone: This same CDR3 is encoded by further DNA sequences in the sample. J is TRBJ2-7 and V is TRBV12-5, with TRBD2 matching 13 bases. Unmatched junction bases numbered 2, after V lost 4 bases and J lost 2 bases. This CDR3 has 15 residues. Looked up from germline, CDR1 is LGHNT and CDR2 is FRNRAP. The CDR3 DNA reads TGTGCTAGTGGTTCACTAGCGGGAGGGCCCTACGAGCAGTACTTC. It specifies CASGSLAGGPYEQYF. The full variable domain, rest sourced from reference TRBV12-5 and TRBJ2-7, is DARVTQTPRHKVTEMGQEVTMRCQPILGHNTVFWYRQTMMQGLELLAYFRNRAPLDDSGMPKDRFSAEMPDATLATLKIQPSEPRDSAVYFCASGSLAGGPYEQYFGPGTRLTVT.

The chain employs TRBV6-5 and TRBJ1-1, with a tentative D call TRBD1 (5 bases). In germline, CDR1 is MNHEY, CDR2 SVGAGI. This CDR3 is built from 14 residues. V was pared by 10 bases and J by 0 bases, with 15 bases between. Here the CDR3 DNA reads TGTGCCAAAGATCGACAGAGATTGAACACTGAAGCTTTCTTT. Encoded protein: CAKDRQRLNTEAFF.

In its sample, this clone was seen a few times. V gene TRBV10-1 combines with J gene TRBJ1-6; possible D gene TRBD1, 6 bases. The V gene lost 8 bases and the J gene lost 10 bases, with 15 bases spanning the gap. This CDR3 has 13 amino acids. Germline V gene sequence: CDR1 WNHNN, CDR2 SYGVQD (reference sequence). The CDR3 region is CASPGGAGSPLHF. The CDR3 nucleotides read TGCGCCAGCCCGGGGGGGGCGGGATCACCCCTCCACTTT.

The genes are TRBV30 and TRBJ1-2; tentatively, D is TRBD1 (5 bases). Germline CDR1 reads GTSNPN; CDR2 reads SVGIG (reference sequence). The CDR3 is 12 amino acids. Trimming left V 5 bases short and J 7 bases short, with 14 bases between. CDR3 sequence reads: CAWEGLLSGYTF. CDR3 in DNA: TGTGCCTGGGAGGGGCTGCTTTCTGGCTACACCTTC.

The chain is built from TRBV9 and TRBJ2-1; 7 bases match TRBD2. The J segment lost 6 bases and the V segment lost 4 bases, leaving 13 bases of the junction unmatched. From germline, CDR1 is SGDLS and CDR2 YYNGEE. This CDR3 contains 16 residues. The CDR3: CASSFPPSGNLNEQFF. The CDR3 DNA follows: TGTGCCAGCAGCTTCCCCCCCAGCGGGAACCTCAATGAGCAGTTCTTC.

The gene calls are TRBV19 and TRBJ2-3; no clear D. The CDR3 extends over 15 amino acids. V was pared by 1 base and J by 5 bases, with 13 bases between. Germline values: CDR1 LNHDA, CDR2 SQIVND (reference sequence). CDR3 amino acids: CASSIGAQSGDTQYF. For the CDR3, the DNA is TGTGCCAGTAGTATAGGAGCTCAATCGGGAGATACGCAGTATTTT. Using reference TRBV19 and TRBJ2-3 for the parts outside the CDR3, the full variable domain is DGGITQSPKYLFRKEGQNVTLSCEQNLNHDAMYWYRQDPGQGLRLIYYSQIVNDFQKGDIAEGYSVSREKKESFPLTVTSAQKNPTAFYLCASSIGAQSGDTQYFGPGTRLTVL.

The rearrangement links TRBV30 to TRBJ2-7; D unresolved. The V end lost 4 bases, the J end lost 1 base, and 11 bases lay between the germline ends. This CDR3 region has 13 residues. Germline V CDR1 and CDR2: GTSNPN, SVGIG (reference sequence). The CDR3: CAWNPYRSYEQYF. In nucleotides, the CDR3 is TGTGCCTGGAACCCCTACAGATCCTACGAGCAGTACTTC. Complete variable domain (other parts from reference TRBV30 and TRBJ2-7): SQTIHQWPATLVQPVGSPLSLECTVEGTSNPNLYWYRQAAGRGLQLLFYSVGIGQISSEVPQNLSASRPQDRQFILSSKKLLLSDSGFYLCAWNPYRSYEQYFGPGTRLTVT.

The chain uses TRBV11-3 and TRBJ2-4, with TRBD1 matching over 8 bases. The CDR3 loop spans 13 amino acids. Germline CDR1 is SGHNT and CDR2 is YENEEA. With V trimmed by 5 bases and J by 6 bases, 3 bases remained unmatched. The CDR3 protein is CASSVGQGNIQYF. The CDR3 DNA reads as TGTGCCAGCAGCGTAGGACAGGGAAACATTCAGTACTTC.

The chain uses TRBV18 and TRBJ1-2, with TRBD1 matching over 9 bases. This CDR3 is built from 15 residues. Germline assignment: CDR1 KGHSH and CDR2 LQKENI. The J segment lost 8 bases and the V segment lost 3 bases, leaving 10 bases of the junction unmatched. In DNA form, the CDR3 reads TGTGCCAGCTCACCCGGGGACAGGGAGATGGGAGGCTACACCTTC. Protein sequence: CASSPGDREMGGYTF.

The CDR3 loop reads CASSAGSGKGTDTQYF. CDR3 DNA sequence: TGTGCCAGCAGCGCCGGTAGCGGGAAAGGCACAGATACGCAGTATTTT. The rearrangement links TRBV9 to TRBJ2-3; 8 bases agree with TRBD2. The CDR3 has 16 residues. Germline-derived CDR1 and CDR2 are SGDLS and YYNGEE. The J segment lost 1 base and the V segment lost 3 bases, leaving 7 bases of the junction unmatched.

This sequence joins TRBV7-9 and TRBJ2-1, with a possible D match to TRBD1 (5 bases). CDR1 and CDR2 (germline): SEHNR, FQNEAQ (reference sequence). V dropped 5 bases and J dropped 3 bases, with 14 bases sitting between them. The CDR3 is 15 amino acids. The CDR3 DNA sequence: TGTGCCAGCAGCCAGGACACGTTCGGCTACAATGAGCAGTTCTTC. This sequence encodes CASSQDTFGYNEQFF.